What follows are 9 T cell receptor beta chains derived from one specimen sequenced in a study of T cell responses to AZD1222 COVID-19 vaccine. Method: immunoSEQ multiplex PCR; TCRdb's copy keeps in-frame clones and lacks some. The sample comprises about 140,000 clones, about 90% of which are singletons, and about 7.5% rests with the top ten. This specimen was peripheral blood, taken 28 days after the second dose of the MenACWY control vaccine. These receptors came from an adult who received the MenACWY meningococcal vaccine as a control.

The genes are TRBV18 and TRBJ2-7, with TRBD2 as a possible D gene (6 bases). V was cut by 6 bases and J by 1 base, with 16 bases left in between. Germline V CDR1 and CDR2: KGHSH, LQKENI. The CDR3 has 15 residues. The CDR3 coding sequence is TGTGCCAGCTCCCTCGGCGGGGTCGGTTCCTACGAGCAGTACTTC. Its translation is CASSLGGVGSYEQYF. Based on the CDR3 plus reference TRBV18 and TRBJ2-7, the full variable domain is NAGVMQNPRHLVRRRGQEARLRCSPMKGHSHVYWYRQLPEEGLKFMVYLQKENIIDESGMPKERFSAEFPKEGPSILRIQQVVRGDSAAYFCASSLGGVGSYEQYFGPGTRLTVT.

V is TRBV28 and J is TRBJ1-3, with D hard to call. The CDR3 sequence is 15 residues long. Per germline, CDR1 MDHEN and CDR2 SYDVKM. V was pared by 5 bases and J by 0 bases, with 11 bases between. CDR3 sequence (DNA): TGTGCCAGCAGTCACTTATGGCCCTCTGGAAACACCATATATTTT. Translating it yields CASSHLWPSGNTIYF.

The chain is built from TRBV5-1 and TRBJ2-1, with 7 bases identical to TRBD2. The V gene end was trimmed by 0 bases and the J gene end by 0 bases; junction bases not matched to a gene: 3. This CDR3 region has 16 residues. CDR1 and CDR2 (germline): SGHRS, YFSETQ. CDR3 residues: CASSLDGGSSYNEQFF. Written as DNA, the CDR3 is TGCGCCAGCAGCTTGGATGGCGGGAGCTCCTACAATGAGCAGTTCTTC.

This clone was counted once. The CDR3 region has the DNA TGTGCCTGGAGTGGACAGGGGGGTACTGAAGCTTTCTTT. Translation gives CAWSGQGGTEAFF. The rearrangement links TRBV30 to TRBJ1-1; 9 bases are shared with TRBD1. The germline gives CDR1 GTSNPN, CDR2 SVGIG (reference sequence). J gave up 5 bases and V 1 base, and 2 bases lay outside the gene matches. CDR3 length: 13 amino acids. Variable domain in full (rest from reference TRBV30 and TRBJ1-1): SQTIHQWPATLVQPVGSPLSLECTVEGTSNPNLYWYRQAAGRGLQLLFYSVGIGQISSEVPQNLSASRPQDRQFILSSKKLLLSDSGFYLCAWSGQGGTEAFFGQGTRLTVV.

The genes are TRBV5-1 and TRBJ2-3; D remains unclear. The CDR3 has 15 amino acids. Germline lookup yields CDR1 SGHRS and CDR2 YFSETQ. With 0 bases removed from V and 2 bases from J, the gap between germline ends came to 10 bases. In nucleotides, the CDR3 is TGCGCCAGCAGCTTGGCACAGTCGAACACAGATACGCAGTATTTT. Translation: CASSLAQSNTDTQYF.

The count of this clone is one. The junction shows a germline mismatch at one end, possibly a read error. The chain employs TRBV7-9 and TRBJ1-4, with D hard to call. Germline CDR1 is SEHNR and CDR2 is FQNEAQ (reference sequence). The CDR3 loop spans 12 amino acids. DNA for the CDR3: TGTGCCAGCAGCTTAACTGATGAAAAACTGTTTTTT. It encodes CASSLTDEKLFF. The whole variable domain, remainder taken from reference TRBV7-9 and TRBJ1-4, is DTGVSQNPRHKITKRGQNVTFRCDPISEHNRLYWYRQTLGQGPEFLTYFQNEAQLEKSRLLSDRFSAERPKGSFSTLEIQRTEQGDSAMYLCASSLTDEKLFFGSGTQLSVL.

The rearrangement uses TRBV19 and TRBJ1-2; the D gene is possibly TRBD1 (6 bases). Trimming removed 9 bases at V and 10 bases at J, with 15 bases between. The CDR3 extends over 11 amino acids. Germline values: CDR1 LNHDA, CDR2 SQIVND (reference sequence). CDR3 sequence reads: CASSLTGLYTF. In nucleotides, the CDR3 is TGTGCCAGCTCGTTGACAGGCCTCTACACCTTC.

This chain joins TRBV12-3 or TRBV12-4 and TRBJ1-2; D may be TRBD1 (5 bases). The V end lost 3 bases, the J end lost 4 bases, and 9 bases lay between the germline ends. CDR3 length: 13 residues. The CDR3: CASSFEGSYGYTF. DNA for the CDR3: TGTGCCAGCAGTTTTGAGGGGAGCTATGGCTACACCTTC.

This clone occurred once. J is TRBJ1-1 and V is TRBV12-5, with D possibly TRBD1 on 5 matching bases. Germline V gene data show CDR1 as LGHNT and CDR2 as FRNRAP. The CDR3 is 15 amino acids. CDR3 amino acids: CAMGQFANQNTEAFF. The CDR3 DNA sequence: TGTGCCATGGGGCAGTTCGCTAACCAGAACACTGAAGCTTTCTTT.